The 11 T cell receptor beta chains listed next were all sequenced from one sample in a study of T cells in Graves' hyperthyroidism and ophthalmopathy. Amplified regions were TCR beta CDR3 sequences from RNA transcripts. Carried out on the TCR CDR3, a first-round RT-PCR used the HTBI primer set. MiXCR, run by TCRdb on the multiplex PCR reads, gives a single entry per CDR3 protein. The profile shows some 580,000 distinct CDR3 sequences, about 16% of them singletons. Material: blood. The receptors come from a woman in her 40s with Graves' ophthalmopathy.

The sample holds a few counts of this clonotype. A much larger clone sits a single nucleotide away, making a read error possible. The chain combines TRBV11-1 with TRBJ1-1; the D gene is possibly TRBD1 (6 bases). V lost 6 bases, J lost 3 bases, and 20 bases lay in between. The CDR3 sequence is 16 residues long. Germline assignment: CDR1 SGHAT and CDR2 FQDESV (reference sequence). CDR3: CASSFRQGRRYTEAFF. CDR3 in DNA: TGTGCCAGCAGTTTTAGGCAGGGGCGTAGGTACACTGAAGCTTTCTTT.

The rearrangement links TRBV27 to TRBJ1-6; possible D gene TRBD1, 5 bases. CDR3 length equals 16 residues. V lost 2 bases, J lost 7 bases, and 15 bases lay in between. Germline CDR1 MNHEY, CDR2 SMNVEV (reference sequence). The CDR3 here is CASSLAGGPGNSPLHF. Here the CDR3 DNA reads TGTGCCAGCAGTTTAGCGGGGGGACCGGGGAATTCACCCCTCCACTTT.

The chain is built from TRBV7-2 and TRBJ2-7; D possibly corresponds to TRBD2 (7 bases). Germline V gene sequence: CDR1 SGHTA, CDR2 FQGNSA. This CDR3 region has 16 residues. The V gene lost 5 bases and the J gene lost 2 bases, with 19 bases spanning the gap. The CDR3 here is CASSIGGSGPAYEQYF. CDR3 DNA: TGTGCCAGCAGCATAGGGGGTAGCGGGCCCGCCTACGAGCAGTACTTC.

The chain recombines TRBV7-9 with TRBJ1-1, with D perhaps TRBD1 (5 bases). Trimming stripped 6 bases from V and 3 bases from J, with 23 bases between. Germline CDR1 and CDR2: SEHNR and FQNEAQ (reference sequence). This CDR3 is built from 17 residues. CDR3 DNA: TGTGCCAGCAGTTCTAATCAATACCGACAGAGGGACACTGAAGCTTTCTTT. Protein sequence: CASSSNQYRQRDTEAFF.

This clonotype was seen a handful of times. The J gene is TRBJ1-4, the V gene TRBV14; 7 bases align to TRBD1. V trimming: 10 bases; J trimming: 0 bases; junction bases outside the gene matches: 14. CDR1 is SGHDN, CDR2 FVKESK, per germline. There are 17 residues in the CDR3. The CDR3 DNA follows: TGTGCCACCGATCCCAGGGGGAAGCCCGCAACTAATGAAAAACTGTTTTTT. Residues: CATDPRGKPATNEKLFF.

The V and J genes are TRBV12-3 or TRBV12-4 and TRBJ2-6; possible D gene TRBD2, 5 bases. V was trimmed by 2 bases and J by 0 bases, leaving 8 bases between them. The CDR3 covers 16 residues. This CDR3 reads CASSLFGDSGANVLTF. The CDR3 DNA sequence: TGTGCCAGCAGTTTATTCGGGGACTCTGGGGCCAACGTCCTGACTTTC.

This clonotype came up many times. The chain carries TRBV5-1 and TRBJ2-3, with D maybe TRBD2 (6 bases). There are 16 residues in the CDR3. V was shortened by 6 bases and J by 4 bases, with 21 bases between the two germline ends. Looked up from germline, CDR1 is SGHRS and CDR2 is YFSETQ. The CDR3 loop reads CASNLRTNGGADTQYF. As DNA, the CDR3 is TGCGCCAGCAACCTCCGGACTAATGGTGGGGCAGATACGCAGTATTTT.

This clonotype was observed a single time. A read error may account for a junction end that differs from germline. The chain is built from TRBV7-7 and TRBJ2-5, with D unresolved. The CDR3 is 14 residues long. CDR1 SSHAT and CDR2 FNYEAQ come from the germline V gene (reference sequence). CDR3: CASSLGGRQETKYF. CDR3 DNA: TGTGCTAGCAGCTTGGGCGGAAGGCAAGAGACCAAGTACTTC. Complete variable domain (other parts from reference TRBV7-7 and TRBJ2-5): GAGVSQSPRYKVTKRGQDVTLRCDPISSHATLYWYQQALGQGPEFLTYFNYEAQPDKSGLPSDRFSAERPEGSISTLTIQRTEQRDSAMYRCASSLGGRQETKYFGPGTRLLVL.

Ten or more counts support this clonotype. CDR3 in amino acids: CASLGLNTGELFF. The CDR3 region has the DNA TGTGCCAGCCTGGGCCTGAACACCGGGGAGCTGTTTTTT. This chain links TRBV7-9 with TRBJ2-2; no reliable D call. The V gene's germline CDR1 is SEHNR and CDR2 FQNEAQ (reference sequence). The CDR3 is made up of 13 amino acids. V lost 8 bases and J 1 base, leaving 8 bases between the germline ends.

This clonotype was seen at least ten times. The chain employs TRBV11-2 and TRBJ2-7; D uncertain. The germline V gene has CDR1 SGHAT and CDR2 FQNNGV. V was shortened by 0 bases and J by 2 bases, with 8 bases between the two germline ends. The CDR3 contains 14 residues. The CDR3 loop is CASSLDPNAYEQYF. The CDR3 region has the DNA TGTGCCAGCAGCTTAGATCCGAACGCCTACGAGCAGTACTTC.

The chain combines TRBV20-1 with TRBJ2-1; 10 nucleotides align to TRBD2. Germline V CDR1 and CDR2: DFQATT, SNEGSKA (reference sequence). The CDR3 runs to 13 residues. Trimming at V came to 4 bases and at J to 4 bases, leaving 1 base not matched to a gene. The chain's CDR3 is CSAISGRYNEQFF. The DNA of the CDR3 is TGCAGTGCTATTAGCGGGAGGTACAATGAGCAGTTCTTC.